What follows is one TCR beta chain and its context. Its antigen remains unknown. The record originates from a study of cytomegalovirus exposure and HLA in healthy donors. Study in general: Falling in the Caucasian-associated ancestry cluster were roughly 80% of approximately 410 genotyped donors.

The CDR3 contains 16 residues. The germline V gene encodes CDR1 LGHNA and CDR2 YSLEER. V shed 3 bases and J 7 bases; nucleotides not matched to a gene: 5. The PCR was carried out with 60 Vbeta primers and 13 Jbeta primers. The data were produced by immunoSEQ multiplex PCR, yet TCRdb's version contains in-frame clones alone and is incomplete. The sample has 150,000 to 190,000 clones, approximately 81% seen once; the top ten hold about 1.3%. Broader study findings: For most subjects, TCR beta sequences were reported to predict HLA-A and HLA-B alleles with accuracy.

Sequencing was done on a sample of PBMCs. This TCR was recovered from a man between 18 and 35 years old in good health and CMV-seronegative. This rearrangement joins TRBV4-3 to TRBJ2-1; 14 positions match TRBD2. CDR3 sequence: CASSQTGTSGRNEQFF. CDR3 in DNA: TGCGCCAGCAGCCAGACCGGGACTAGCGGGAGAAATGAGCAGTTCTTC.